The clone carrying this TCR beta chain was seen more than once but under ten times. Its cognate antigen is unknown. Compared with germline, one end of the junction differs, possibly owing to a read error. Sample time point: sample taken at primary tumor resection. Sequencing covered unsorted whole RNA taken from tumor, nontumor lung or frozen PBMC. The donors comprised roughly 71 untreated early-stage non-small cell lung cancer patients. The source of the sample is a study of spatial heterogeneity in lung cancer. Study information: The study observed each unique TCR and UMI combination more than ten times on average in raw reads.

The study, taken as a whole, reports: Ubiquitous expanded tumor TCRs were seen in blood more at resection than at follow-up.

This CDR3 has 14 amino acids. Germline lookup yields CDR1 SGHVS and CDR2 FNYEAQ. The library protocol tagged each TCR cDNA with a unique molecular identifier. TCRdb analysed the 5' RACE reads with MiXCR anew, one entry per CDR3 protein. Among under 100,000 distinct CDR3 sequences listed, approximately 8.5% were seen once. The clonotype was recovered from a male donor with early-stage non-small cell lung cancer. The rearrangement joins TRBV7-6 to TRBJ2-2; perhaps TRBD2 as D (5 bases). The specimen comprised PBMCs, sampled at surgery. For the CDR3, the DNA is TGTGCCAACAGCTCAGGACTCGACACCGGGGAGCTGTTTTTT. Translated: CANSSGLDTGELFF.